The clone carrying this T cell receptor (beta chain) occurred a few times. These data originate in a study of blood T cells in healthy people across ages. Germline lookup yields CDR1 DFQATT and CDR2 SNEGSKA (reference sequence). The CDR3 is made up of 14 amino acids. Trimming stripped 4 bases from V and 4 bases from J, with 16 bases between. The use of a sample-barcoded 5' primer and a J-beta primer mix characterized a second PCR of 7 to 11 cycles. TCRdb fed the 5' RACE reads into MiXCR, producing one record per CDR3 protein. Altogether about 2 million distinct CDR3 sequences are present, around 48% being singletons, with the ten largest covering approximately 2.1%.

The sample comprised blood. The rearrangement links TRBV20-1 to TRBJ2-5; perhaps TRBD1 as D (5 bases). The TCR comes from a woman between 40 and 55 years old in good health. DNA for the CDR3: TGCAGTGCTATGAGAAGCAGGGCCGGAGAGACCCAGTACTTC. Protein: CSAMRSRAGETQYF.